These T cell receptor beta chains were read from a single sample in a study of beta chain features in type 1 diabetes. Clones were sequenced by immunoSEQ multiplex PCR, and TCRdb holds only the in-frame ones, with some missing. The top ten hold about 0.6% of the sample, which has roughly 400,000 clones, 9.6% seen once. Sample: central memory CD4+ T cells from blood. These receptors were taken from a man between 25 and 39 years old with type 1 diabetes. CDR3s include the opening cysteine and the closing phenylalanine or tryptophan. The order of the fields is D gene, clone size, V gene, J gene, CDR3 protein, CDR3 DNA. The D gene is left open where the match is weak. Some rows have no size entry. The others give once, few or many, or a class for an expanded clone.

D: NA
size: NA
V: TRBV4-1
J: TRBJ2-2
CDR3: CASSPRDAGELFF
DNA: TGCGCCAGCAGCCCTCGAGACGCCGGGGAGCTGTTTTTT

D: NA
size: NA
V: TRBV30
J: TRBJ1-2
CDR3: CAWSPAGKFNYGYTF
DNA: TGTGCCTGGAGTCCCGCCGGCAAGTTTAACTATGGCTACACCTTC

D: NA
size: few
V: TRBV27
J: TRBJ2-2
CDR3: CASTWDSPTTGELFF
DNA: TGTGCCAGCACCTGGGACTCACCGACCACCGGGGAGCTGTTTTTT

D: NA
size: NA
V: TRBV6-1
J: TRBJ2-1
CDR3: CASKPGDTSYNEQFF
DNA: TGTGCCAGCAAGCCCGGGGACACCTCCTACAATGAGCAGTTCTTC

D: TRBD2
size: many
V: TRBV7-9
J: TRBJ2-2
CDR3: CASSPAPGTSGTGELFF
DNA: TGTGCCAGCAGCCCCGCGCCCGGGACTAGCGGCACCGGGGAGCTGTTTTTT

D: TRBD1
size: NA
V: TRBV19
J: TRBJ2-5
CDR3: CASSTQGAPETQYF
DNA: TGTGCCAGTAGCACACAGGGGGCGCCGGAGACCCAGTACTTC

D: TRBD1
size: many
V: TRBV18
J: TRBJ2-1
CDR3: CASSPQFRDREVDEQFF
DNA: TGTGCCAGCTCACCCCAATTCCGGGACAGGGAGGTCGATGAGCAGTTCTTC

D: NA
size: many
V: TRBV14
J: TRBJ2-5
CDR3: CASSLGATETQYF
DNA: TGTGCCAGCAGCCTTGGGGCAACAGAGACCCAGTACTTC

D: NA
size: many
V: TRBV7-2
J: TRBJ2-1
CDR3: CASSLMGVSDEQFF
DNA: TGTGCCAGCAGCTTAATGGGGGTATCCGATGAGCAGTTCTTC

D: NA
size: NA
V: TRBV27
J: TRBJ2-7
CDR3: CASSLYGDGGQYF
DNA: TGTGCCAGCAGTTTATATGGAGACGGCGGGCAGTACTTC

D: NA
size: NA
V: TRBV5-1
J: TRBJ2-7
CDR3: CASSLNWGASYEQYF
DNA: TGCGCCAGCAGCTTGAATTGGGGAGCCTCCTACGAGCAGTACTTC

D: NA
size: NA
V: TRBV5-6
J: TRBJ1-2
CDR3: CASTTMLGRAYGYTF
DNA: TGTGCCAGCACCACAATGTTGGGCAGGGCCTATGGCTACACCTTC

D: TRBD1
size: few
V: TRBV28
J: TRBJ1-1
CDR3: CASRTGQGMLFEAFF
DNA: TGTGCCAGCAGAACGGGACAGGGGATGCTCTTTGAAGCTTTCTTT

D: NA
size: NA
V: TRBV6-6
J: TRBJ2-7
CDR3: CASSYEGSKYEQYF
DNA: TGTGCCAGCAGTTACGAGGGCAGCAAATACGAGCAGTACTTC

D: NA
size: few
V: TRBV7-8
J: TRBJ1-5
CDR3: CASSLGRGQGQPQHF
DNA: TGTGCCAGCAGCTTAGGACGGGGGCAGGGTCAGCCCCAGCATTTT

D: NA
size: NA
V: TRBV11-2
J: TRBJ2-3
CDR3: CASIPTRTSTDTQYF
DNA: TGTGCCAGCATCCCGACTCGTACTAGCACAGATACGCAGTATTTT

D: NA
size: NA
V: TRBV5-4
J: TRBJ2-7
CDR3: CASSLVSGMSSYEQYF
DNA: TGTGCCAGCAGCTTAGTTTCGGGTATGAGCTCCTACGAGCAGTACTTC

D: NA
size: many
V: TRBV28
J: TRBJ1-1
CDR3: CASSLVAANTEAFF
DNA: TGTGCCAGCAGTTTAGTGGCAGCGAACACTGAAGCTTTCTTT

D: NA
size: NA
V: TRBV5-4
J: TRBJ1-5
CDR3: CASAIDPNSNQPQHF
DNA: TGTGCCAGCGCGATTGACCCGAATAGCAATCAGCCCCAGCATTTT

D: NA
size: few
V: TRBV6-6
J: TRBJ1-5
CDR3: CASSYSKPPQSQPQHF
DNA: TGTGCCAGCAGTTACTCCAAGCCTCCTCAGAGTCAGCCCCAGCATTTT

D: NA
size: NA
V: TRBV5-8
J: TRBJ1-1
CDR3: CASSLPTAAVNTEAFF
DNA: TGTGCCAGCAGCTTACCCACCGCAGCGGTGAACACTGAAGCTTTCTTT

D: NA
size: few
V: TRBV27
J: TRBJ2-2
CDR3: CAIRGTAQTGELFF
DNA: TGTGCCATCCGGGGGACGGCCCAGACCGGGGAGCTGTTTTTT

D: NA
size: few
V: TRBV7-2
J: TRBJ1-2
CDR3: CASSLAGSANYGYTF
DNA: TGTGCCAGCAGCTTGGCAGGGTCAGCTAACTATGGCTACACCTTC

D: NA
size: NA
V: TRBV27
J: TRBJ1-2
CDR3: CASSLYPHYGYTF
DNA: TGTGCCAGCAGTTTATATCCTCACTATGGCTACACCTTC

D: NA
size: few
V: TRBV7-2
J: TRBJ1-2
CDR3: CASSLTPGGYTF
DNA: TGTGCCAGCAGCTTAACGCCGGGGGGCTACACCTTC

D: TRBD2
size: NA
V: TRBV4-3
J: TRBJ2-2
CDR3: CASSQVLAGGANTGELFF
DNA: TGCGCCAGCAGCCAGGTACTAGCGGGAGGTGCTAACACCGGGGAGCTGTTTTTT

D: NA
size: few
V: TRBV7-2
J: TRBJ2-1
CDR3: CASSLEQGSYNEQFF
DNA: TGTGCCAGCAGCTTAGAACAGGGATCCTACAATGAGCAGTTCTTC

D: NA
size: NA
V: TRBV5-5
J: TRBJ1-5
CDR3: CASSLPGGNQPQHF
DNA: TGTGCCAGCAGCTTGCCAGGGGGCAATCAGCCCCAGCATTTT

D: NA
size: NA
V: TRBV6-5
J: TRBJ2-7
CDR3: CASKGGAAYEQYF
DNA: TGTGCCAGCAAGGGGGGGGCTGCCTACGAGCAGTACTTC

D: TRBD2
size: NA
V: TRBV27
J: TRBJ2-7
CDR3: CASRMSGTSRQYF
DNA: TGTGCCAGCAGGATGAGTGGGACTAGCCGGCAGTACTTC

D: TRBD1
size: few
V: TRBV9
J: TRBJ2-1
CDR3: CASSGRDSSYNEQFF
DNA: TGTGCCAGCAGCGGCCGGGACAGCTCCTACAATGAGCAGTTCTTC

D: TRBD1
size: NA
V: TRBV11-3
J: TRBJ2-6
CDR3: CASSLGGGAIGSGANVLTF
DNA: TGTGCCAGCAGCTTAGGAGGGGGCGCAATAGGCTCTGGGGCCAACGTCCTGACTTTC

D: NA
size: NA
V: TRBV7-9
J: TRBJ2-7
CDR3: CASSPGVPDYEQYF
DNA: TGTGCCAGCAGCCCGGGAGTGCCGGACTACGAGCAGTACTTC

D: NA
size: few
V: TRBV28
J: TRBJ1-5
CDR3: CASSFAGKNQPQHF
DNA: TGTGCCAGCAGTTTTGCAGGGAAGAATCAGCCCCAGCATTTT

D: NA
size: few
V: TRBV6-5
J: TRBJ2-7
CDR3: CASKPGQPYEQYF
DNA: TGTGCCAGCAAACCGGGACAACCCTACGAGCAGTACTTC

D: NA
size: NA
V: TRBV6-1
J: TRBJ2-1
CDR3: CASRDWGYNEQFF
DNA: TGTGCCAGCAGGGACTGGGGATACAATGAGCAGTTCTTC

D: TRBD1
size: few
V: TRBV5-1
J: TRBJ2-3
CDR3: CASSWDRGLTDTQYF
DNA: TGCGCCAGCAGCTGGGACAGGGGATTGACAGATACGCAGTATTTT

D: NA
size: many
V: TRBV23-1
J: TRBJ2-7
CDR3: CASTRPVGDSISYEQYF
DNA: TGCGCCAGCACCAGGCCAGTTGGGGACTCCATCTCCTACGAGCAGTACTTC

D: NA
size: few
V: TRBV6-1
J: TRBJ1-5
CDR3: CASSEGGEDQPQHF
DNA: TGTGCCAGCAGTGAAGGGGGTGAAGACCAGCCCCAGCATTTT

D: NA
size: few
V: TRBV6-5
J: TRBJ2-5
CDR3: CASSSRAGEETQYF
DNA: TGTGCCAGCAGTAGCCGAGCAGGGGAAGAGACCCAGTACTTC

D: NA
size: NA
V: TRBV18
J: TRBJ1-1
CDR3: CASSPGELTTEAFF
DNA: TGTGCCAGCTCACCAGGGGAATTAACGACTGAAGCTTTCTTT

D: NA
size: few
V: TRBV4-3
J: TRBJ2-5
CDR3: CASSQDLTDQRETQYF
DNA: TGCGCCAGCAGCCAAGATCTAACAGACCAGAGGGAGACCCAGTACTTC

D: NA
size: NA
V: TRBV18
J: TRBJ2-7
CDR3: CASSPPPSYEQYF
DNA: TGTGCCAGCTCACCCCCCCCGTCCTACGAGCAGTACTTC

D: NA
size: NA
V: TRBV5-1
J: TRBJ2-2
CDR3: CASSLIPGGSRELFF
DNA: TGCGCCAGCAGCTTAATCCCCGGGGGCTCCCGGGAGCTGTTTTTT

D: TRBD1
size: NA
V: TRBV27
J: TRBJ1-2
CDR3: CASSPGQGSGYTF
DNA: TGTGCCAGCAGTCCCGGACAGGGGAGTGGCTACACCTTC

D: NA
size: NA
V: TRBV9
J: TRBJ2-3
CDR3: CASSVVGSTDTQYF
DNA: TGTGCCAGCAGCGTAGTGGGTAGCACAGATACGCAGTATTTT

D: TRBD1
size: NA
V: TRBV27
J: TRBJ2-3
CDR3: CASSTRDRGTDTQYF
DNA: TGTGCCAGCAGCACCCGGGACAGGGGAACAGATACGCAGTATTTT

D: NA
size: few
V: TRBV2
J: TRBJ1-1
CDR3: CASSVDLYTEAFF
DNA: TGTGCCAGCAGTGTTGATTTGTACACTGAAGCTTTCTTT

D: NA
size: NA
V: TRBV5-4
J: TRBJ2-7
CDR3: CASSPGGHISTYEQYF
DNA: TGTGCCAGCAGCCCGGGTGGACACATCTCGACCTACGAGCAGTACTTC

D: NA
size: few
V: TRBV19
J: TRBJ1-2
CDR3: CASSIGQPYGYTF
DNA: TGTGCCAGTAGTATTGGACAGCCCTATGGCTACACCTTC

D: TRBD2
size: few
V: TRBV5-8
J: TRBJ2-7
CDR3: CAGQRGPDEQYF
DNA: TGTGCCGGCCAGCGGGGGCCCGACGAGCAGTACTTC

D: TRBD1
size: NA
V: TRBV5-4
J: TRBJ2-5
CDR3: CASSLSETGAWETQYF
DNA: TGTGCCAGCAGCTTATCCGAGACAGGGGCATGGGAGACCCAGTACTTC

D: NA
size: many
V: TRBV11-2
J: TRBJ2-1
CDR3: CASTQDLTETQFF
DNA: TGTGCCAGCACCCAAGACCTAACAGAAACGCAGTTCTTC

D: TRBD2
size: NA
V: TRBV7-2
J: TRBJ2-1
CDR3: CASSLASGRARGNEQFF
DNA: TGTGCCAGCAGCTTAGCTAGCGGGAGGGCCCGGGGGAATGAGCAGTTCTTC

D: NA
size: many
V: TRBV18
J: TRBJ2-7
CDR3: CASSQEDSHEQYF
DNA: TGTGCCAGCTCACAAGAGGACAGTCACGAGCAGTACTTC